This TCR beta chain was found in a study of shared clonotypes between healthy human individuals. For this clone: Other DNA sequences in the sample encode the same CDR3.

TCRdb keeps only in-frame clones here, not all; method: immunoSEQ multiplex PCR. The table lists fewer than 1.6 million clones, approximately 98.5% of them singletons. From germline, CDR1 is KGHSH and CDR2 LQKENI. This CDR3 is built from 15 residues. V shed 6 bases and J 0 bases; nucleotides not matched to a gene: 6. This rearrangement joins TRBV18 to TRBJ2-3; 7 nucleotides match TRBD1. The sequenced sample consisted of naive CD4+ T cells sorted from blood. Subset in this sample: CD45RA+ positively selected. The source of this sequence is a man under 40 in good health. CDR3 loop: CASSRRQGSTDTQYF. CDR3 nucleotides: TGTGCCAGCTCGCGACGACAGGGCAGCACAGATACGCAGTATTTT.